This T cell receptor (beta chain) stems from a study of metastatic and nonmetastatic thyroid tumors. TCRdb used MiXCR to call clones anew from the PCR reads. The sample contains approximately 84,000 clones, approximately 15% of which appear only once. Not a single patient had been given any form of treatment at any point before undergoing thyroid surgery. This clone was recorded many times. Other DNA sequences from this sample encode an identical CDR3 as well. The CDR3 sequence is 16 residues long. Trimming left V 2 bases short and J 5 bases short, with 16 bases between. Germline values: CDR1 SGHRS, CDR2 YFSETQ.

Sequenced input: blood. The clonotype was recovered from a female donor with papillary thyroid cancer or a benign thyroid nodule (not recorded which). Some clones in this sample may be carry-over from other donors' samples. The chain links TRBV5-1 to TRBJ1-4; D might be TRBD1 (5 bases). This chain's CDR3 is CASSFRTGVENEKLFF. CDR3 coding DNA: TGCGCCAGCAGCTTCCGAACAGGAGTGGAGAATGAAAAACTGTTTTTT.